This T cell receptor beta chain was sequenced in a study of identical twins. Findings and limits, study-wide: Findings came from cross-sectional statistics, without long-term follow-up of donors.

A single record per CDR3 protein comes from TCRdb applying MiXCR to the 5' RACE reads. Of some 500,000 distinct CDR3 sequences in the sample, 14% were seen once. CDR1 and CDR2 (germline): SGHDN, FVKESK. This CDR3 is 15 amino acids long. Trimming cost V 3 bases and J 7 bases; bases outside gene matches: 6. Remarks on this clonotype: Antigen unknown.

The data were also submitted as part of a second study, on yellow fever vaccine responses in identical twins. That source reports: Vaccine-induced T cell responses in twins were reportedly observed to appear partly convergent, partly personalized.

The sequence derives from a woman aged 18 to 35 in good health. The chain recombines TRBV14 with TRBJ2-1; 10 bases map to TRBD1. Material: CD4+ T cells sorted from blood. CDR3 DNA sequence: TGTGCCAGCAGCCACGACGGACAGGGGGTAAATGAGCAGTTCTTC. It translates to CASSHDGQGVNEQFF.